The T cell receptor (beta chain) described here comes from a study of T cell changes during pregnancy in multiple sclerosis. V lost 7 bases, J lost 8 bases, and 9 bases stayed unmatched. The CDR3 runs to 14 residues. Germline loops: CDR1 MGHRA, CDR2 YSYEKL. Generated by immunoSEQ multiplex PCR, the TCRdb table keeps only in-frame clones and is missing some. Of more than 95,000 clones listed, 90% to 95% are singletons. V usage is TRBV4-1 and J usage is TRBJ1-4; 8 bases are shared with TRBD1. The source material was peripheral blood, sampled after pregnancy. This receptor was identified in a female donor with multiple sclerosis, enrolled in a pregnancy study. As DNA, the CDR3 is TGCGCCAGCAACGACAGGGGATTCGGCGAAAAACTGTTTTTT. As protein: CASNDRGFGEKLFF.